The TCR beta chain described here comes from a study of shared T cell receptors in the human thymus. Trimming removed 6 bases from V and 4 bases from J, with 13 bases in between. The CDR3 is made up of 14 amino acids. CDR1 is MNHNS and CDR2 is SASEGT in the germline V gene. The data were produced by immunoSEQ multiplex PCR, yet TCRdb's version contains in-frame clones alone and is incomplete. This sample has 720,000 or so clones, with approximately 83% found just once. The sample also formed part of further work on human thymus T cells. That paper adds: Thymus was obtained from resections taken during corrective heart surgery. Gene usage (both V and J) appeared biased in thymic and blood repertoires. Related reports documented highly overlapping thymic repertoires among unrelated individuals.

The TCR sequence derives from a girl under two years old with a congenital heart defect. The chain has TRBV6-1 and TRBJ1-3; no reliable D call. The sequenced material came from thymocytes. CDR3 nucleotide sequence: TGTGCCAGCAGATTGGGAGGCTCCGGAAACACCATATATTTT. It yields the protein CASRLGGSGNTIYF.